This section outlines one T cell receptor (beta chain) sequence together with its context. This clonotype was detected only a few times. It has no known antigen specificity. No quality values exist for individual bases; no much larger clone is one base distant. The treatment or condition tag for this specimen amounts to: allogeneic hematopoietic cell transplantation with graft depleted of TCRalphabeta T cells and CD19 B cells. TCRalphabeta/CD19-depleted allogeneic hematopoietic cell grafts were given to the transplant recipients, all of whom were children. These data come from a study of T-cell reconstitution after alpha-beta-depleted transplantation in children (dated by TCRdb to 2016 to 2018). General notes on the study: Using TCR repertoire profiling, the study followed T-cell immune reconstitution in a quantitative way in children after TCRalphabeta/CD19-depleted allogeneic hematopoietic cell transplantation. Beyond this particular receptor, the publication reports: Apparently early alphabetaT-cell count recovery about two months after transplant reportedly relied on only several hundred rapidly expanded clones derived from non-depleted graft cells. Over subsequent months, a decline in hyperexpanded clone frequencies was noted, and after one year, T-cell counts and TCRbeta diversity were mostly ascribed to newly produced T cells. The high TCRbeta diversity at day 60 in some patients was ascribed to recipient T cells and intrathymic progenitors that had survived conditioning.

The library was obtained by PCR. Sequencing used an Illumina HiSeq 2500. TCR library preparation used molecular barcoding, with unique molecular identifiers applied to normalize quantification of the TCRbeta repertoire. In TCRdb, the public reads were trimmed at Q25 with fastp and aligned with MiXCR, with productive beta chains retained. Identical CDR3 proteins give one entry, which carries the most common genes and DNA. In all, the sample holds fewer than 550,000 distinct CDR3 sequences, and roughly a tenth of those were seen once. 2% to 2.5% of the sample is in the top ten clones. Sequences SGHVS (CDR1) and FNYEAQ (CDR2) are obtained from the germline V gene. Germline trimming: 5 bases from V, 4 bases from J; junction bases outside gene matches: 14. Taken from cysteine to phenylalanine, the CDR3 has 18 residues. Only CDR3 DNA remains: 54 bases, in frame from the first base.

The V and J segments used are TRBV7-6 and TRBJ1-2, with 12 bases in between that match TRBD1. Sequenced material: PBMCs, taken before TCRalphabeta/CD19-depleted stem cell transplant. This clonotype was sampled from a child aged 2-15 years with inherited bone marrow failure, due to receive a stem cell transplant. The DNA sequence is TGTGCCAGCAGCCCCGTAAAGGGACAGGGGGCCCTTAGCTATGGCTACACCTTC. Translated, it gives CASSPVKGQGALSYGYTF. Reference TRBV7-6 and TRBJ1-2 genes cover what lies past the CDR3, so the full variable domain is GAGVSQSPRYKVTKRGQDVALRCDPISGHVSLYWYRQALGQGPEFLTYFNYEAQQDKSGLPNDRFSAERPEGSISTLTIQRTEQRDSAMYRCASSPVKGQGALSYGYTFGSGTRLTVV.